This passage covers 20 T cell receptor beta chains from one sample sequenced in a study of cytomegalovirus exposure and HLA in healthy donors. Primers: 60 Vbeta forward and 13 Jbeta reverse. TCRdb keeps only in-frame clones here, not all; method: immunoSEQ multiplex PCR. The table lists 60,000 to 75,000 clones, approximately 79% of them singletons. The specimen was PBMCs. The receptors derive from a woman between 40 and 55 years old in good health and CMV-seropositive.

The genes are TRBV11-3 and TRBJ1-1; D uncertain. The CDR3 is made up of 13 amino acids. From germline, CDR1 is SGHNT and CDR2 YENEEA. Trimming removed 3 bases from V and 5 bases from J, with 10 bases in between. CDR3 DNA sequence: TGTGCCAGCAGCTTCAGAGGGTTTACTGAAGCTTTCTTT. Residues: CASSFRGFTEAFF.

The rearrangement joins TRBV6-6 to TRBJ1-5; the D gene is possibly TRBD1 (5 bases). The CDR3 length is 14 residues. The germline CDR1 and CDR2 sequences are MNHNY and SVGAGI (reference sequence). V was shortened by 7 bases and J by 7 bases, with 17 bases between the two germline ends. CDR3 sequence: CASTFGGSGQPQHF. The CDR3 coding sequence is TGTGCCAGCACCTTTGGGGGGTCAGGGCAGCCCCAGCATTTT.

The rearrangement joins TRBV5-1 to TRBJ2-1, with a possible D match to TRBD2 (6 bases). The CDR3 length is 15 residues. The germline CDR1 and CDR2 sequences are SGHRS and YFSETQ. Trimming pared 0 bases from V and 8 bases from J, leaving 15 bases between. The CDR3 protein is CASSLAPGAQHEQFF. The CDR3 DNA sequence: TGCGCCAGCAGCTTGGCCCCGGGAGCGCAGCATGAGCAGTTCTTC.

V is TRBV2 and J is TRBJ2-5; no firm D call. The CDR3 length is 13 residues. Deletions cut 5 bases from V and 4 bases from J, with 11 bases between. The germline gives CDR1 SNHLY, CDR2 FYNNEI. CDR3 sequence (DNA): TGTGCCAGCAGTTTCACTAAAACAGAGACCCAGTACTTC. This sequence encodes CASSFTKTETQYF.

The CDR3 bases are TGTGCCAGCAGCGGAGAGGGACAGACAAGGTGGGAGACCCAGTACTTC. Translation: CASSGEGQTRWETQYF. This rearrangement joins TRBV9 to TRBJ2-5; 7 bases line up with TRBD1. The CDR3 loop spans 16 amino acids. Germline CDR1 and CDR2: SGDLS and YYNGEE. The V segment lost 3 bases and the J segment 5 bases; nucleotides outside the gene matches: 13.

The gene calls are TRBV19 and TRBJ1-4, with a weak D call TRBD1 (6 bases). The V gene's germline CDR1 is LNHDA and CDR2 SQIVND (reference sequence). V was shortened by 3 bases and J by 3 bases, with 17 bases between the two germline ends. The CDR3 totals 17 residues. The CDR3 bases are TGTGCCAGTAGTATGGGGTCTCCCGGACAGTCTAATGAAAAACTGTTTTTT. It yields the protein CASSMGSPGQSNEKLFF.

This clone was counted ten times or more. The rearrangement links TRBV4-1 to TRBJ2-7; 11 bases agree with TRBD1. Trimming took 3 bases from V and 4 from J; bases not matched to a gene: 5. There are 15 residues in the CDR3. The germline V gene encodes CDR1 MGHRA and CDR2 YSYEKL. CDR3 loop: CASSQGQGEGYEQYF. The DNA of the CDR3 is TGCGCCAGCAGCCAGGGACAGGGGGAGGGATACGAGCAGTACTTC.

This chain links TRBV6-1 with TRBJ2-7; D not resolved. The CDR3 runs to 16 residues. The germline gives CDR1 MNHNS, CDR2 SASEGT. Trimming cost V 2 bases and J 3 bases, with 17 bases left between them. CDR3 nucleotide sequence: TGTGCCAGCAGTGAAATCTTTGCAGCCTCTAGCTACGAGCAGTACTTC. This gives the protein CASSEIFAASSYEQYF.

As concerns this clone: This specimen includes other DNA sequences encoding the same CDR3. The chain has TRBV11-2 and TRBJ1-1; a weak D match, TRBD1 (6 bases). V lost 2 bases to trimming and J lost 1 base, with 11 bases between them. Germline CDR1 is SGHAT and CDR2 is FQNNGV. CDR3 length: 15 amino acids. The CDR3 DNA follows: TGTGCCAGCAGCTTATTAACAGGGACGAACACTGAAGCTTTCTTT. Encoded protein: CASSLLTGTNTEAFF.

This chain uses TRBV2 with TRBJ1-5, with a tentative D call TRBD1 (6 bases). CDR1 SNHLY and CDR2 FYNNEI come from the germline V gene. Trimming left V 5 bases short and J 7 bases short, with 18 bases between. The CDR3 length is 15 residues. The CDR3 bases are TGTGCCAGCAGTCAATACTCAGGGGAGGGACAGCCCCAGCATTTT. It encodes CASSQYSGEGQPQHF.

The genes are TRBV18 and TRBJ1-1; D call uncertain. The CDR3 covers 12 residues. Germline assignment: CDR1 KGHSH and CDR2 LQKENI. V was trimmed by 6 bases and J by 4 bases, leaving 9 bases between them. CDR3 sequence reads: CASSSLFTEAFF. CDR3 coding DNA: TGTGCCAGCTCTTCCCTGTTCACTGAAGCTTTCTTT.

This chain uses TRBV6-6 with TRBJ2-3, with 9 bases matching TRBD2. V dropped 7 bases and J dropped 3; count of bases not matched to a gene: 5. In germline, CDR1 is MNHNY, CDR2 SVGAGI (reference sequence). The CDR3 covers 14 residues. The CDR3 loop is CASMAGGPTDTQYF. In nucleotides, the CDR3 is TGTGCCAGCATGGCGGGGGGGCCAACAGATACGCAGTATTTT.

This clone was counted only a few times. The V call is TRBV5-1, the J call TRBJ2-6, with TRBD2 as a possible D gene (5 bases). V lost 2 bases and J lost 4, with 10 bases in between. CDR1 is SGHRS and CDR2 is YFSETQ in the germline V gene. The CDR3 extends over 15 amino acids. CDR3 DNA sequence: TGCGCCAGCAGCTTCGGGGATACCGGGGCCAACGTCCTGACTTTC. The encoded protein is CASSFGDTGANVLTF.

This clone has a handful of counts. The chain links TRBV6-1 to TRBJ1-1, with D possibly TRBD1 on 5 matching bases. Trimming pared 2 bases from V and 4 bases from J, leaving 8 bases between. Germline-derived CDR1 and CDR2 are MNHNS and SASEGT. CDR3 length equals 13 residues. Written as DNA, the CDR3 is TGTGCCAGCAGTGAACGGGGGTTCACTGAAGCTTTCTTT. This sequence encodes CASSERGFTEAFF.

V gene TRBV7-8 combines with J gene TRBJ1-5; 9 positions agree with TRBD1. CDR1 and CDR2 from the germline V gene are SGHVS and FQNEAQ. This CDR3 contains 17 residues. V shed 8 bases, J shed 3 bases, and the junction held 14 bases outside the gene matches. For the CDR3, the DNA is TGTGCCAGCTCCACCCGGGACAGGGTCCCGGACAATCAGCCCCAGCATTTT. Amino acids: CASSTRDRVPDNQPQHF.

CDR3 sequence (DNA): TGCGCCAGCAGCTTGACAGCCCCAAACACTGAAGCTTTCTTT. Its protein product is CASSLTAPNTEAFF. The rearrangement joins TRBV5-1 to TRBJ1-1; D gene unclear. The CDR3 is 14 residues long. Per the germline V gene, CDR1 is SGHRS and CDR2 is YFSETQ. With 1 base removed from V and 2 bases from J, the gap between germline ends came to 9 bases.

The chain couples TRBV19 to TRBJ1-2; TRBD1 agrees at 7 bases. After removal of 5 bases from V and 4 bases from J, the junction contained 7 bases not matched to a gene. CDR3 length: 14 amino acids. Germline V gives CDR1 LNHDA, CDR2 SQIVND (reference sequence). The CDR3 DNA sequence: TGTGCCAGTAGTCCTCAGGGGGGTCGCTATGGCTACACCTTC. This translates into CASSPQGGRYGYTF.

The chain joins TRBV10-2 to TRBJ1-3; D ambiguous. Trimming removed 7 bases at V and 1 base at J, with 11 bases between. The V gene's germline CDR1 is WSHSY and CDR2 SAAADI. The CDR3 spans 14 residues. The chain's CDR3 is CASTATFSGNTIYF. As DNA, the CDR3 is TGCGCCAGCACCGCTACGTTTTCTGGAAACACCATATATTTT.

In its sample, this clone was seen a few times. The J gene is TRBJ2-3, the V gene TRBV6-4; TRBD2 matches at 10 bases. The V gene's germline CDR1 is MRHNA and CDR2 SNTAGT. This CDR3 is built from 16 residues. The V and J ends lost 0 bases and 4 bases, in that order; junction bases with no gene match: 4. The CDR3 region is CASSDSAGGLADTQYF. In nucleotides, the CDR3 is TGTGCCAGCAGTGACTCAGCGGGGGGGCTGGCAGATACGCAGTATTTT.

This chain connects TRBV7-9 to TRBJ1-2, with D perhaps matching TRBD1 (6 bases). CDR1 and CDR2 from the germline V gene are SEHNR and FQNEAQ (reference sequence). V was pared by 5 bases and J by 4 bases, with 11 bases between. The CDR3 totals 13 residues. CDR3: CASSKTGIYGYTF. As DNA, the CDR3 is TGTGCCAGCAGCAAAACAGGGATCTATGGCTACACCTTC.